One and the same sample provided the 31 T cell receptor beta chains below, sequenced in a study of CD8+ T cells in alopecia areata. Treatment noted: oral pan-JAK inhibitor, 5-10 mg twice daily. In each case, RNA was isolated and then reverse transcribed into cDNA as the sequencing template. Sequencing used immunoSEQ multiplex PCR; TCRdb keeps in-frame clones, though not all of them. The data show over 200,000 clones, with about three fifths seen just once and about 4% held by the top ten. Sequencing used CD4+ T cells sorted from blood, obtained at week 4, from a patient treated with tofacitinib. These receptors were collected from a human donor with alopecia areata.

This chain uses TRBV4-3 with TRBJ2-1; 8 nucleotides agree with TRBD2. Germline CDR1 and CDR2: LGHNA and YSLEER. CDR3 length: 15 amino acids. V was clipped by 3 bases and J by 3 bases; unmatched bases: 4. CDR3: CASSQPGLVYNEQFF. The CDR3 region has the DNA TGCGCCAGCAGCCAGCCGGGACTAGTCTACAATGAGCAGTTCTTC.

The rearrangement links TRBV7-9 to TRBJ2-7; 7 positions agree with TRBD1. This CDR3 spans 12 amino acids. The germline gives CDR1 SEHNR, CDR2 FQNEAQ (reference sequence). Trimming removed 5 bases from V and 13 bases from J; junction bases left unmatched: 11. For the CDR3, the DNA is TGTGCCAGCAGCCTCAGACAGGGCTGGCTTTACTTC. Protein sequence: CASSLRQGWLYF.

As regards this clone: The junction departs from germline at one end; a sequencing error may be responsible. This chain connects TRBV7-7 to TRBJ2-3; unclear D gene. Germline V lookup: CDR1 SSHAT, CDR2 FNYEAQ (reference sequence). CDR3 length equals 13 residues. The CDR3: CASSLIPTDTQYF. The CDR3 coding sequence is TGTGCTAGCAGCTTAATACCCACAGATACGCAGTATTTT.

The sample holds one count of this clone. The V gene is TRBV7-8, the J gene TRBJ2-7; TRBD1 matches at 10 bases. The germline gives CDR1 SGHVS, CDR2 FQNEAQ. The CDR3 runs to 15 residues. V was clipped by 1 base and J by 6 bases; unmatched bases: 6. CDR3 bases: TGTGCCAGCAGCTTAGGACCGGGACAGGGGCGCGAGCAGTACTTC. Residues: CASSLGPGQGREQYF. Complete variable domain (other parts from reference TRBV7-8 and TRBJ2-7): GAGVSQSPRYKVAKRGQDVALRCDPISGHVSLFWYQQALGQGPEFLTYFQNEAQLDKSGLPSDRFFAERPEGSVSTLKIQRTQQEDSAVYLCASSLGPGQGREQYFGPGTRLTVT.

The chain carries TRBV19 and TRBJ1-6; no reliable D call. CDR3 size: 14 residues. V was cut by 3 bases and J by 7 bases, with 10 bases left in between. Germline V gene sequence: CDR1 LNHDA, CDR2 SQIVND (reference sequence). The CDR3 DNA is TGTGCCAGTAGTATTCACATCTCGAATTCACCCCTCCACTTT. Protein: CASSIHISNSPLHF. Combining the CDR3 with reference TRBV19 and TRBJ1-6 gives the whole variable domain DGGITQSPKYLFRKEGQNVTLSCEQNLNHDAMYWYRQDPGQGLRLIYYSQIVNDFQKGDIAEGYSVSREKKESFPLTVTSAQKNPTAFYLCASSIHISNSPLHFGNGTRLTVT.

The chain links TRBV27 to TRBJ1-1; 10 positions agree with TRBD1. Trimming cost V 0 bases and J 4 bases; bases outside gene matches: 2. Germline CDR1 MNHEY, CDR2 SMNVEV (reference sequence). This CDR3 is 15 amino acids long. In DNA form, the CDR3 reads TGTGCCAGCAGTTTATCAAGGGACAGGGGCACTGAAGCTTTCTTT. This encodes CASSLSRDRGTEAFF.

The J gene is TRBJ2-6, the V gene TRBV25-1; the D gene is possibly TRBD1 (5 bases). Germline CDR1 reads MGHDK; CDR2 reads SYGVNS. This CDR3 has 15 residues. The V end lost 4 bases, the J end lost 1 base, and 8 bases lay between the germline ends. The CDR3: CASSASGSGANVLTF. CDR3 coding DNA: TGTGCCAGCAGTGCCTCAGGGTCTGGGGCCAACGTCCTGACTTTC.

This clone has a handful of counts. CDR3 DNA: TGCAGCGTGGGGACTTTTGGAAACACCATATATTTT. Protein sequence: CSVGTFGNTIYF. J is TRBJ1-3 and V is TRBV29-1, with D possibly matching TRBD1 (5 bases). The CDR3 runs to 12 residues. Germline CDR1 SQVTM, CDR2 ANQGSEA. V lost 6 bases, J lost 3 bases, and 9 bases lay in between.

The chain joins TRBV20-1 to TRBJ1-1; D remains unclear. Germline assignment: CDR1 DFQATT and CDR2 SNEGSKA (reference sequence). The CDR3 totals 11 residues. Between the trimmed V and J ends, which lost 5 bases and 1 base, there was a span of 5 bases. CDR3 DNA sequence: TGCAGTGCTGCCGGGAACACTGAAGCTTTCTTT. This sequence encodes CSAAGNTEAFF.

The chain couples TRBV5-1 to TRBJ2-5, with D uncertain. The V end was cut by 0 bases, the J end by 0 bases, with 6 bases between. CDR1 and CDR2 from the germline V gene are SGHRS and YFSETQ. The CDR3 consists of 14 residues. CDR3 region: CASSLVGDQETQYF. Here the CDR3 DNA reads TGCGCCAGCAGCTTGGTAGGAGACCAAGAGACCCAGTACTTC.

The V gene is TRBV6-1, the J gene TRBJ2-4; 7 nucleotides align to TRBD2. CDR1 is MNHNS and CDR2 is SASEGT in the germline V gene. This CDR3 spans 14 amino acids. Trimming at V came to 6 bases and at J to 7 bases, leaving 9 bases not matched to a gene. CDR3 DNA: TGTGCCAGCAGACAGGACCAGCGGGGCAACATTCAGTACTTC. It encodes CASRQDQRGNIQYF.

V gene TRBV10-3 combines with J gene TRBJ2-7; tentative D call: TRBD1 (6 bases). The germline V gene has CDR1 ENHRY and CDR2 SYGVKD. The ends were cut back, 4 bases at V and 6 bases at J, with 13 bases in the middle. The CDR3 length is 13 residues. This CDR3 reads CAISGDIPGEQYF. DNA for the CDR3: TGTGCCATCAGTGGGGACATACCAGGCGAGCAGTACTTC.

The chain combines TRBV30 with TRBJ1-1; 7 bases fit TRBD1. The CDR3 is 14 amino acids. Germline V CDR1 and CDR2: GTSNPN, SVGIG (reference sequence). Trimming cost V 2 bases and J 3 bases; bases outside gene matches: 6. CDR3: CAWSSRQGYTEAFF. The CDR3 bases are TGTGCCTGGAGTAGTCGACAGGGATACACTGAAGCTTTCTTT.

This clone was counted ten times or more. The V call is TRBV19, the J call TRBJ1-1; D is ambiguous. The germline CDR1 and CDR2 sequences are LNHDA and SQIVND (reference sequence). V gave up 5 bases and J gave up 3 bases, with 7 bases separating them. The CDR3 totals 12 residues. CDR3 amino acids: CASSDWHTEAFF. CDR3 coding DNA: TGTGCCAGTAGTGACTGGCACACTGAAGCTTTCTTT.

The V call is TRBV11-2, the J call TRBJ1-2; the D is unclear. Germline CDR1 SGHAT, CDR2 FQNNGV. Trimming cost V 5 bases and J 5 bases, with 18 bases left between them. The CDR3 is made up of 15 amino acids. Written as DNA, the CDR3 is TGTGCCAGCAGCCCCGATCTCCCGGGAGGGTATGGCTACACCTTC. Residues: CASSPDLPGGYGYTF. Variable domain in full (rest from reference TRBV11-2 and TRBJ1-2): EAGVAQSPRYKIIEKRQSVAFWCNPISGHATLYWYQQILGQGPKLLIQFQNNGVVDDSQLPKDRFSAERLKGVDSTLKIQPAKLEDSAVYLCASSPDLPGGYGYTFGSGTRLTVV.

This chain links TRBV14 with TRBJ2-3; D call uncertain. The V and J ends lost 3 bases and 10 bases respectively, with 14 bases between them. The CDR3 is 13 residues long. Germline V gives CDR1 SGHDN, CDR2 FVKESK. CDR3 bases: TGTGCCAGCAGCCACCTTGATTCCCCCTCGCAGTATTTT. The encoded protein is CASSHLDSPSQYF. The whole variable domain, remainder taken from reference TRBV14 and TRBJ2-3, is EAGVTQFPSHSVIEKGQTVTLRCDPISGHDNLYWYRRVMGKEIKFLLHFVKESKQDESGMPNNRFLAERTGGTYSTLKVQPAELEDSGVYFCASSHLDSPSQYFGPGTRLTVL.

V usage is TRBV5-1 and J usage is TRBJ1-2; unclear D gene. With 4 bases removed from V and 3 bases from J, the gap between germline ends came to 16 bases. The CDR3 has 15 amino acids. The germline V gene encodes CDR1 SGHRS and CDR2 YFSETQ. Here the CDR3 reads CASSVTATDDYGYTF. DNA for the CDR3: TGCGCCAGCAGCGTGACGGCTACCGACGACTATGGCTACACCTTC.

V is TRBV25-1 and J is TRBJ1-5, with TRBD1 as a possible D gene (5 bases). Germline CDR1 is MGHDK and CDR2 is SYGVNS. The CDR3 contains 15 residues. V was trimmed by 2 bases and J by 2 bases, leaving 10 bases between them. DNA for the CDR3: TGTGCCAGCAGTGAACAGGGTCACGGCAATCAGCCCCAGCATTTT. Translating it yields CASSEQGHGNQPQHF.

The CDR3 coding sequence is TGCGCCAGCAGCTTCTTGCGGACGTACCAAGAGACCCAGTACTTC. Translation gives CASSFLRTYQETQYF. The V call is TRBV5-1, the J call TRBJ2-5; no definite D call. This CDR3 is built from 15 residues. Trimming pared 2 bases from V and 0 bases from J, leaving 11 bases between. CDR1 and CDR2 (germline): SGHRS, YFSETQ.

This chain links TRBV30 with TRBJ1-1; TRBD1 matches at 8 bases. The CDR3 loop spans 14 amino acids. Per the germline V gene, CDR1 is GTSNPN and CDR2 is SVGIG (reference sequence). V trimming: 6 bases; J trimming: 2 bases; junction bases outside the gene matches: 8. The CDR3, as DNA: TGTGCCTGCCCCAGGGGGCAGGCTAACACTGAAGCTTTCTTT. Its protein is CACPRGQANTEAFF. Full variable domain (outside the CDR3, taken from reference TRBV30 and TRBJ1-1): SQTIHQWPATLVQPVGSPLSLECTVEGTSNPNLYWYRQAAGRGLQLLFYSVGIGQISSEVPQNLSASRPQDRQFILSSKKLLLSDSGFYLCACPRGQANTEAFFGQGTRLTVV.

This chain joins TRBV5-1 and TRBJ2-5; 9 bases are shared with TRBD1. The CDR3 has 14 amino acids. Germline lookup yields CDR1 SGHRS and CDR2 YFSETQ. Trimming at V came to 7 bases and at J to 0 bases, leaving 4 bases not matched to a gene. This CDR3 is CASGGQGDQETQYF. The CDR3 nucleotides read TGCGCCAGCGGGGGACAGGGAGACCAAGAGACCCAGTACTTC.

This clone has just a few counts. This chain uses TRBV2 with TRBJ1-4, with D perhaps TRBD1 (5 bases). Trimming took 3 bases from V and 3 from J, leaving 8 bases between them. There are 14 residues in the CDR3. Germline CDR1 is SNHLY and CDR2 is FYNNEI. The CDR3 DNA follows: TGTGCCAGCAGTGACAGGGTTCCTAATGAAAAACTGTTTTTT. Amino acid sequence: CASSDRVPNEKLFF.

This clone has more than one count but fewer than ten. The chain has TRBV29-1 and TRBJ2-1, with D possibly matching TRBD1 (6 bases). V shed 7 bases and J shed 5 bases, with 18 bases lying between them. The CDR3 runs to 14 residues. Germline CDR1 is SQVTM and CDR2 is ANQGSEA. In nucleotides, the CDR3 is TGCAGCGCGAGGGCCCAGGGGTTTCACAATGAGCAGTTCTTC. Amino acids: CSARAQGFHNEQFF.

The gene calls are TRBV4-1 and TRBJ2-5; D perhaps matches TRBD1 (5 bases). The CDR3 sequence is 15 residues long. CDR1 and CDR2 from the germline V gene are MGHRA and YSYEKL. V lost 4 bases to trimming and J lost 1 base, with 13 bases between them. The CDR3 DNA reads TGCGCCAGCAGCCCTCGGCCAGGGCGCCAAGAGACCCAGTACTTC. Translation: CASSPRPGRQETQYF.

The gene calls are TRBV5-1 and TRBJ2-5; 12 bases are a match to TRBD2. In germline, CDR1 is SGHRS, CDR2 YFSETQ. V shed 0 bases and J 1 base; nucleotides not matched to a gene: 4. The CDR3 length is 17 residues. CDR3 in amino acids: CASSLGTSGASQETQYF. The CDR3 DNA follows: TGCGCCAGCAGCTTGGGGACTAGCGGGGCTAGCCAAGAGACCCAGTACTTC.

This chain links TRBV4-1 with TRBJ2-1; TRBD1 is a possible D gene (5 bases). V gave up 2 bases and J gave up 7 bases, with 12 bases separating them. The CDR3 runs 14 residues. Germline V CDR1 and CDR2: MGHRA, YSYEKL. This chain's CDR3 is CASSQLTKGNEQFF. In DNA, the CDR3 is TGCGCCAGCAGCCAACTGACAAAGGGGAATGAGCAGTTCTTC.

The chain has TRBV29-1 and TRBJ2-2; 8 bases map to TRBD1. This CDR3 has 17 amino acids. V was pared by 8 bases and J by 0 bases, with 14 bases of the junction left unmatched. Per germline, CDR1 SQVTM and CDR2 ANQGSEA. Here the CDR3 reads CSLFGQGADPNTGELFF. DNA for the CDR3: TGCAGCCTTTTCGGACAGGGCGCGGACCCGAACACCGGGGAGCTGTTTTTT.

In its sample, this clone was seen once. The chain recombines TRBV30 with TRBJ2-3; D is possibly TRBD2 (6 bases). Trimming took 4 bases from V and 4 from J, leaving 12 bases between them. Germline assignment: CDR1 GTSNPN and CDR2 SVGIG (reference sequence). This CDR3 is built from 13 residues. The DNA for the CDR3 is TGTGCCTGGATGTATCCGGGAGCAGATACGCAGTATTTT. Residues: CAWMYPGADTQYF.

The rearrangement joins TRBV29-1 to TRBJ2-6; perhaps TRBD1 as D (6 bases). V lost 0 bases and J 13 bases, leaving 10 bases between the germline ends. The CDR3 has 12 amino acids. CDR1 and CDR2 from the germline V gene are SQVTM and ANQGSEA. CDR3 nucleotides: TGCAGCGTTGAAGAAGGGGGAACGGTCCTGACTTTC. This sequence encodes CSVEEGGTVLTF.

In its sample, this clone was seen a few times. The chain joins TRBV5-1 to TRBJ2-7, with 11 bases that match TRBD1. The germline V gene has CDR1 SGHRS and CDR2 YFSETQ. This CDR3 has 14 residues. With V trimmed by 2 bases and J by 6 bases, 4 bases remained unmatched. CDR3 loop: CASSFGQGASEQYF. DNA of the CDR3: TGCGCCAGCAGCTTCGGACAGGGGGCGAGCGAGCAGTACTTC.

A few counts support this clone. The chain couples TRBV5-1 to TRBJ2-3, with D hard to call. Trimming removed 2 bases from V and 6 bases from J, with 10 bases in between. CDR3 length equals 13 residues. Germline CDR1 reads SGHRS; CDR2 reads YFSETQ. The CDR3 protein is CASSFETRDTQYF. CDR3 DNA: TGCGCCAGCAGCTTTGAGACCCGGGATACGCAGTATTTT.